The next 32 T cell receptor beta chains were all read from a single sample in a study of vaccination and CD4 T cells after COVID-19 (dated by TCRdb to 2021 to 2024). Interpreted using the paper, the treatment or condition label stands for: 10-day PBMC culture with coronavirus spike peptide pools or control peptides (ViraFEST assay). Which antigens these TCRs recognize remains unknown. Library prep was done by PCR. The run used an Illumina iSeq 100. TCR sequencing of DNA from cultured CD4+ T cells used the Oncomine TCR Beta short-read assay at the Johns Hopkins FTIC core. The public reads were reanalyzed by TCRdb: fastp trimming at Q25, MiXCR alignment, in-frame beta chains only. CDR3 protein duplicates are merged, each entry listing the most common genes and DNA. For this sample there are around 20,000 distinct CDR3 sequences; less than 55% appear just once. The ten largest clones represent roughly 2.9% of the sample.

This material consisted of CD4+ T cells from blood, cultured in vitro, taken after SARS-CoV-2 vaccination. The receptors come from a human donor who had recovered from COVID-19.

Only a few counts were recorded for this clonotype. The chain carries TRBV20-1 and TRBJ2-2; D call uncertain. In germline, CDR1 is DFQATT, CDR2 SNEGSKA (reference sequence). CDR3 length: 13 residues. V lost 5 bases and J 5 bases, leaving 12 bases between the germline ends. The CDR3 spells CSAENPVTGELFF. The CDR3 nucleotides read TGCAGTGCTGAGAATCCTGTGACCGGGGAGCTGTTTTTT.

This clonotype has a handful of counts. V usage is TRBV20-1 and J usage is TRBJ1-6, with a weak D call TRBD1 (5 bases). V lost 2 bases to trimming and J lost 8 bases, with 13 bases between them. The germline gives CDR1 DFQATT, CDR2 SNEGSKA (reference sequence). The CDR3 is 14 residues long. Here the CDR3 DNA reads TGCAGTGCTAGACAAAGGGGATCACATTCACCCCTCCACTTT. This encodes CSARQRGSHSPLHF.

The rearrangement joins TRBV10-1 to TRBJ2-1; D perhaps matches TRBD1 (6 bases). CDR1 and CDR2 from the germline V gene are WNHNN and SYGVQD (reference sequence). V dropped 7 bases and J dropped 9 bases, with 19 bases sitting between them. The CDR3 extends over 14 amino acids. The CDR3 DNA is TGCGCCAGCACTAGAGGGGGTGGTTCCGGTGAGCAGTTCTTC. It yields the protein CASTRGGGSGEQFF.

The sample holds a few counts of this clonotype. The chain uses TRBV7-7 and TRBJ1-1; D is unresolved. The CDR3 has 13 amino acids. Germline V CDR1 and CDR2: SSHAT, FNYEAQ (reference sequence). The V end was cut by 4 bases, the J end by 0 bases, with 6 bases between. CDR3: CASSSNLNTEAFF. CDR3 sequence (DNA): TGTGCCAGCAGCTCAAACTTGAACACTGAAGCTTTCTTT.

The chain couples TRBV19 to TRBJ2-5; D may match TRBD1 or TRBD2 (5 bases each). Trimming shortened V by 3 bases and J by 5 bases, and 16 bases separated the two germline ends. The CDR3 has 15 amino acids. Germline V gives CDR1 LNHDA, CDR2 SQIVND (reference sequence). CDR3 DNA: TGTGCCAGTAGTATCGGCGGGCAGCAGGGCGAGACCCAGTACTTC. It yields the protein CASSIGGQQGETQYF.

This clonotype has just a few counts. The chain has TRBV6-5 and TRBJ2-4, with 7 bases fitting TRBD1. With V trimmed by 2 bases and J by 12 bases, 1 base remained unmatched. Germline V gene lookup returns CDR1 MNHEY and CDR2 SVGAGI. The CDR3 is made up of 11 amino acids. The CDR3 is CASSYRDSQYF. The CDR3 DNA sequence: TGTGCCAGCAGTTACCGGGACAGTCAGTACTTC.

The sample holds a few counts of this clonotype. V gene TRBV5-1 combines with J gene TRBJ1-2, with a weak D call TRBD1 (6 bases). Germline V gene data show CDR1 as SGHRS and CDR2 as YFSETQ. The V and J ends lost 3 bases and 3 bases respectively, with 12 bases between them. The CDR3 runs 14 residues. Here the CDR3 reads CASSSGEVYYGYTF. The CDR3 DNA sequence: TGCGCCAGCAGCTCAGGGGAGGTTTACTATGGCTACACCTTC.

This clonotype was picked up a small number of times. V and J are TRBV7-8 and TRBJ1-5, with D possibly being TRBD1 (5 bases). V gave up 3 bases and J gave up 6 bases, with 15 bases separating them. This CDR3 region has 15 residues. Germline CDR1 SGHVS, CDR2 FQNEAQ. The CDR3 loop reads CASSFAGGEGQPQHF. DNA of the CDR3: TGTGCCAGCAGCTTTGCCGGAGGGGAGGGTCAGCCCCAGCATTTT.

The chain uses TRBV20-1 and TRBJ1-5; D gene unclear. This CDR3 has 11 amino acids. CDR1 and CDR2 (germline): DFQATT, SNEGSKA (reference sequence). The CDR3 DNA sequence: TGCAGCGTAGGTCCCAATCAGCCCCAGCATTTT. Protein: CSVGPNQPQHF.

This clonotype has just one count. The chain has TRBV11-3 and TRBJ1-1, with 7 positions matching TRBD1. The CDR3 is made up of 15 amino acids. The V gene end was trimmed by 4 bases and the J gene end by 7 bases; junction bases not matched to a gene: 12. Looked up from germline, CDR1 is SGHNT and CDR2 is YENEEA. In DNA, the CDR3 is TGTGCCAGCAGCTCTAGTAGGGGGCAAAGGGGTGAAGCTTTCTTT. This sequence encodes CASSSSRGQRGEAFF.

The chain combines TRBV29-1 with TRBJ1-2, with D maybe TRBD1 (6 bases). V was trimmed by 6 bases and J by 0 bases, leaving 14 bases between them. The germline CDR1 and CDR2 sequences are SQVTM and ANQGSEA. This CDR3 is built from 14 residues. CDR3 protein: CSVRVGGANYGYTF. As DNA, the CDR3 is TGCAGCGTGAGGGTAGGGGGAGCTAACTATGGCTACACCTTC.

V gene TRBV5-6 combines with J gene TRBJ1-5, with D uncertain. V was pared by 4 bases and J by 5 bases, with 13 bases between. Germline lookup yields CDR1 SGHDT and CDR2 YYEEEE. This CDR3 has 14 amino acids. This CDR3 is CASSRTGVDQPQHF. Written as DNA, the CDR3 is TGTGCCAGCAGCCGGACTGGGGTAGATCAGCCCCAGCATTTT.

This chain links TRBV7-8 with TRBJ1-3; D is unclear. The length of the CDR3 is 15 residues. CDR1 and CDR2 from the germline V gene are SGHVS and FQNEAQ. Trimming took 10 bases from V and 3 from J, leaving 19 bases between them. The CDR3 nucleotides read TGTGCCACCAGTCAACCCGGGGTCAATGGAAACACCATATATTTT. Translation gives CATSQPGVNGNTIYF.

CDR3 residues: CASSPSGWGKMSNQPQHF. The CDR3 nucleotides are TGTGCCAGCAGTCCCTCGGGGTGGGGGAAAATGAGCAATCAGCCCCAGCATTTT. The chain is built from TRBV28 and TRBJ1-5; weak D call: TRBD1 (5 bases). V was trimmed by 5 bases and J by 1 base, leaving 21 bases between them. The CDR3 has 18 amino acids. Germline V gene data show CDR1 as MDHEN and CDR2 as SYDVKM.

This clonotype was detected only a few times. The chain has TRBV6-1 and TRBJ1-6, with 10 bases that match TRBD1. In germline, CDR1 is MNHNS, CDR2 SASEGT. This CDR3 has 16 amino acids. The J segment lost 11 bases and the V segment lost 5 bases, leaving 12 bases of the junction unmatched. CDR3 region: CASSLRGRDRGAPLHF. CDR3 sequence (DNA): TGTGCCAGCAGTCTAAGGGGTAGGGACAGGGGTGCACCCCTCCACTTT.

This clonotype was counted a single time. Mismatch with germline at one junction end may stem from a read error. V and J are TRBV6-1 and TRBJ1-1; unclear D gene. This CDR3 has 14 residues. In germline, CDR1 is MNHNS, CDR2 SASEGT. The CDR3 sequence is CAISELGRNTEAFF. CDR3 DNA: TGTGCCATCAGTGAGCTAGGCCGAAACACTGAAGCTTTCTTT.

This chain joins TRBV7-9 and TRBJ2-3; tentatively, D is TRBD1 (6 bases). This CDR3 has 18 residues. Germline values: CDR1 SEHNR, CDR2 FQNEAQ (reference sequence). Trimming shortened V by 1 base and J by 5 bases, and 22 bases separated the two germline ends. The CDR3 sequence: CASSLVAGTYLIGDTQYF. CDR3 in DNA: TGTGCCAGCAGCTTAGTCGCCGGGACATACCTCATAGGAGATACGCAGTATTTT.

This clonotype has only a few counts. CDR3: CSARRTGGADQPQHF. CDR3 bases: TGCAGTGCTAGAAGGACAGGGGGGGCGGATCAGCCCCAGCATTTT. The genes are TRBV20-1 and TRBJ1-5; 10 bases match TRBD1. J lost 5 bases, V lost 2 bases, and 6 bases had no gene match. This CDR3 is 15 amino acids long. Germline lookup yields CDR1 DFQATT and CDR2 SNEGSKA (reference sequence).

CDR3 protein: CASSQDRLGPGSGNTIYF. DNA for the CDR3: TGTGCCAGCAGCCAAGACAGGTTAGGGCCCGGCTCTGGAAACACCATATATTTT. The chain carries TRBV7-9 and TRBJ1-3; tentatively, D is TRBD1 (6 bases). This CDR3 comprises 18 residues. The germline CDR1 and CDR2 sequences are SEHNR and FQNEAQ (reference sequence). V lost 5 bases and J lost 0, with 20 bases in between.

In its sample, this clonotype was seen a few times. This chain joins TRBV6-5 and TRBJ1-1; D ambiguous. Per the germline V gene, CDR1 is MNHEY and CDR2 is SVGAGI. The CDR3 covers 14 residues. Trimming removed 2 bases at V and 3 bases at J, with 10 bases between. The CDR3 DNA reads TGTGCCAGCAGTTACGGCAGGCTGTACACTGAAGCTTTCTTT. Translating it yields CASSYGRLYTEAFF.

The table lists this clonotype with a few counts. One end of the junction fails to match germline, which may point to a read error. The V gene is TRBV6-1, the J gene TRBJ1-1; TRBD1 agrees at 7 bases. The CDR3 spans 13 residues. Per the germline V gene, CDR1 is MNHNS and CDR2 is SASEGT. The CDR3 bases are TGTGCCAGCGGTGACAGGGACAACACTGAAGCTTTCTTT. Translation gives CASGDRDNTEAFF.

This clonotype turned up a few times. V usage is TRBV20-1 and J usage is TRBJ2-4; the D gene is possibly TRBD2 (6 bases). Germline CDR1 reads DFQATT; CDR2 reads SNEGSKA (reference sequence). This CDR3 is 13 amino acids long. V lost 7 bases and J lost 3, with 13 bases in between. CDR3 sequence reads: CSGSTRGKNIQYF. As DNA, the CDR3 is TGCAGTGGTTCGACTAGGGGCAAAAACATTCAGTACTTC.

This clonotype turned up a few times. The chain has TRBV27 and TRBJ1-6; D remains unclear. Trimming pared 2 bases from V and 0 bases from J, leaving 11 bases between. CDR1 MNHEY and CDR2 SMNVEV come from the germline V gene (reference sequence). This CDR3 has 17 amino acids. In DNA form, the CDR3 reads TGTGCCAGCAGTTTAGACCTTCTTAGCTCCTATAATTCACCCCTCCACTTT. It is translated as CASSLDLLSSYNSPLHF.

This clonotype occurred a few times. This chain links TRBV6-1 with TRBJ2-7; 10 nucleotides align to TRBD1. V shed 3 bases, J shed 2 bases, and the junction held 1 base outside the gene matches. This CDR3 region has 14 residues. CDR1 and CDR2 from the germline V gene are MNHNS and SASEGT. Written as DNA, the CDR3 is TGTGCCAGCAGTGAGGGGACAGGGGCCTACGAGCAGTACTTC. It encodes CASSEGTGAYEQYF.

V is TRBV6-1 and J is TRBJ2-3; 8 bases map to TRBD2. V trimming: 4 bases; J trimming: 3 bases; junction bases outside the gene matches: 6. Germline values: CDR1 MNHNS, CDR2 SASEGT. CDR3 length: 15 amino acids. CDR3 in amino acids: CASSGQRGQTDTQYF. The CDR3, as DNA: TGTGCCAGCAGTGGACAGCGGGGGCAGACAGATACGCAGTATTTT.

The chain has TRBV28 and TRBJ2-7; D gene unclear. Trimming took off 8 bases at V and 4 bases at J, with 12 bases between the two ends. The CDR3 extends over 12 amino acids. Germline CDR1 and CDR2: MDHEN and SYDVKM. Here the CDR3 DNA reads TGTGCCAGCCAGCGATCTGGTTACGAGCAGTACTTC. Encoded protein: CASQRSGYEQYF.

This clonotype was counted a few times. CDR3 in amino acids: CASSRNNEQFF. In nucleotides, the CDR3 is TGTGCCAGCAGCCGCAACAATGAGCAGTTCTTC. The chain combines TRBV6-1 with TRBJ2-1; D gene unclear. CDR3 length: 11 residues. Germline V gene lookup returns CDR1 MNHNS and CDR2 SASEGT. The V and J ends lost 6 bases and 5 bases respectively, with 5 bases between them.

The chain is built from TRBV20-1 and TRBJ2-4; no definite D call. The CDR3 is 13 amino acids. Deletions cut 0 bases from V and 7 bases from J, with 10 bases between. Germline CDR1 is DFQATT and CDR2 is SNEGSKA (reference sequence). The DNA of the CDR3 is TGCAGTGCTAGAGATCCCGGCGTCAACATTCAGTACTTC. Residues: CSARDPGVNIQYF.

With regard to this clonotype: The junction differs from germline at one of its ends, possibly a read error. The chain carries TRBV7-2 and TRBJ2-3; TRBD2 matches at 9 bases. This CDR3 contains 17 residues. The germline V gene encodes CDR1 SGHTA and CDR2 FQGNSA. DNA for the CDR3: TGTGCCAGCAGCTTAGTTTCTGCGGGAGGGGGCACAGATACGCGGTATTTT. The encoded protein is CASSLVSAGGGTDTRYF.

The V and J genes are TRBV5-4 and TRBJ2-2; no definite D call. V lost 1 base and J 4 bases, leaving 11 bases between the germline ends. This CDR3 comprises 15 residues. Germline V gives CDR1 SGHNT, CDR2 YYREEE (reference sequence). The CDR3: CASSLSSTGTGELFF. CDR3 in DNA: TGTGCCAGCAGCTTGAGCAGCACCGGCACCGGGGAGCTGTTTTTT.

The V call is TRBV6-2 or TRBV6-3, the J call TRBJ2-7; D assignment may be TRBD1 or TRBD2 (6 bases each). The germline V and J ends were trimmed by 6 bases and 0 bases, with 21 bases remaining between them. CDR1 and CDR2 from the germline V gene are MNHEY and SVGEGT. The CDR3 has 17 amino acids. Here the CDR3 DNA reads TGTGCCAGCAGCCCGGTAAGGGGGGCGACAAGCTCCTACGAGCAGTACTTC. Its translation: CASSPVRGATSSYEQYF.

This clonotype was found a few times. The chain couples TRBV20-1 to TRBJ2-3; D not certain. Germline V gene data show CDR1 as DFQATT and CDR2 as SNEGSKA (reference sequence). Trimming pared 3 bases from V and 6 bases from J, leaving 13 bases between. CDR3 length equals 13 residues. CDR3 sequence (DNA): TGCAGTGCTAGGTTGGTCACATGGGATACGCAGTATTTT. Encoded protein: CSARLVTWDTQYF.